These T cell receptor beta chains were read from a single sample in a study of beta chain features in type 1 diabetes. Generated by immunoSEQ multiplex PCR, the TCRdb table keeps only in-frame clones and is missing some. In the table there are more than 550,000 clones, over 13% of which are singletons. The source material was naive CD4+ T cells from blood. All receptors derive from a man aged 18 to 29 with type 1 diabetes. The CDR3 runs from the conserved cysteine through the conserved F or W. A D gene is named only where the DNA matches it firmly. Clone size, where shown, is once, few, many, or a class for clones that have expanded.

j_gene	d_gene	v_gene	abundance	CDR3aa	CDR3nt
TRBJ1-3	.	TRBV28	few	CASSLTTPGNTIYF	TGTGCCAGCAGTTTAACGACGCCTGGAAACACCATATATTTT
TRBJ1-2	.	TRBV5-4	.	CASSTGTSSNYGYTF	TGTGCCAGCAGCACTGGGACAAGTTCTAACTATGGCTACACCTTC
TRBJ1-5	.	TRBV28	few	CASSLWGGNQPQHF	TGTGCCAGCTCCCTATGGGGCGGCAATCAGCCCCAGCATTTT
TRBJ2-3	.	TRBV30	.	CAWSVAGGTDTQYF	TGTGCCTGGAGTGTAGCAGGGGGCACAGATACGCAGTATTTT
TRBJ2-1	.	TRBV5-1	once	CASSASGGSYNEQFF	TGCGCCAGCAGCGCGTCAGGGGGGTCCTACAATGAGCAGTTCTTC
TRBJ2-3	.	TRBV10-1	few	CASSLDPTGADTQYF	TGCGCCAGCAGCCTGGACCCGACGGGTGCAGATACGCAGTATTTT
TRBJ1-1	.	TRBV5-1	few	CASTSSLTENTEAFF	TGCGCCAGCACCTCAAGCTTGACAGAGAACACTGAAGCTTTCTTT
TRBJ2-3	TRBD2	TRBV15	.	CATSSELAGTDTQYF	TGTGCCACCAGCAGCGAGCTAGCGGGCACAGATACGCAGTATTTT
TRBJ2-6	.	TRBV7-2	few	CASSLGGAGANVLTF	TGTGCCAGCAGTCTAGGGGGGGCTGGGGCCAACGTCCTGACTTTC
TRBJ2-7	.	TRBV13	.	CASSLGAGAYEQYF	TGTGCCAGCAGCTTAGGGGCAGGGGCCTACGAGCAGTACTTC
TRBJ1-5	.	TRBV4-3	few	CASSQERTGYQPQHF	TGCGCCAGCAGCCAGGAGAGAACCGGATATCAGCCCCAGCATTTT
TRBJ1-1	.	TRBV5-1	.	CASSLASGINTEAFF	TGCGCCAGCAGCTTGGCCTCTGGGATTAACACTGAAGCTTTCTTT
TRBJ2-3	TRBD2	TRBV7-7	few	CASSLGGGATDTQYF	TGTGCTAGCAGCTTAGGCGGGGGGGCCACAGATACGCAGTATTTT
TRBJ2-1	.	TRBV7-9	few	CASSLLGPNEQFF	TGTGCCAGCAGCTTACTAGGACCCAATGAGCAGTTCTTC
TRBJ1-3	.	TRBV29-1	.	CSVRTVSGNTIYF	TGCAGCGTCAGGACAGTCTCTGGAAACACCATATATTTT
TRBJ2-6	.	TRBV19	.	CASFQGSGANVLTF	TGTGCCAGTTTTCAGGGCTCTGGGGCCAACGTCCTGACTTTC
TRBJ2-1	TRBD2	TRBV25-1	.	CASSDSGTSVSREQFF	TGTGCCAGCAGTGACTCCGGGACTAGCGTCTCGAGGGAGCAGTTCTTC
TRBJ2-2	.	TRBV5-1	.	CASSFSLDANTGELFF	TGCGCCAGCAGCTTCAGTCTAGACGCGAACACCGGGGAGCTGTTTTTT
TRBJ1-1	.	TRBV25-1	.	CASSGPGFLTEAFF	TGTGCCAGCAGCGGTCCTGGGTTTTTGACTGAAGCTTTCTTT
TRBJ2-1	.	TRBV29-1	.	CSVEDVGRGTVFF	.
TRBJ2-7	.	TRBV30	few	CAWNRQAAYEQYF	TGTGCCTGGAACAGACAGGCGGCCTACGAGCAGTACTTC
TRBJ2-7	.	TRBV30	.	CAWSPGLYEQYF	TGTGCCTGGAGCCCGGGGCTCTACGAGCAGTACTTC
TRBJ1-1	TRBD1	TRBV2	few	CAGTGGIMNTEAFF	TGTGCCGGAACAGGGGGGATAATGAACACTGAAGCTTTCTTT
TRBJ2-7	TRBD1	TRBV11-2	.	CASSLVQGYYYEQYF	TGTGCCAGCAGCTTAGTACAGGGGTATTATTACGAGCAGTACTTC
TRBJ2-7	.	TRBV6-5	few	CASSFQSYTPYEQYF	TGTGCCAGCAGTTTCCAGTCCTACACCCCCTACGAGCAGTACTTC
TRBJ2-7	.	TRBV7-2	.	CASSLRLPGDYEQYF	TGTGCCAGCAGCCTTCGACTACCCGGGGACTACGAGCAGTACTTC
TRBJ2-7	TRBD1	TRBV19	.	CASSMYRTGSYEQYF	TGTGCCAGTAGTATGTACCGGACAGGCTCCTACGAGCAGTACTTC
TRBJ2-2	.	TRBV15	few	CATSRGGGELFF	TGTGCCACCAGCAGGGGTGGCGGGGAGCTGTTTTTT
TRBJ2-7	.	TRBV6-5	.	CASSYSLGAYEQYF	TGTGCCAGCAGTTACTCGTTAGGGGCCTACGAGCAGTACTTC